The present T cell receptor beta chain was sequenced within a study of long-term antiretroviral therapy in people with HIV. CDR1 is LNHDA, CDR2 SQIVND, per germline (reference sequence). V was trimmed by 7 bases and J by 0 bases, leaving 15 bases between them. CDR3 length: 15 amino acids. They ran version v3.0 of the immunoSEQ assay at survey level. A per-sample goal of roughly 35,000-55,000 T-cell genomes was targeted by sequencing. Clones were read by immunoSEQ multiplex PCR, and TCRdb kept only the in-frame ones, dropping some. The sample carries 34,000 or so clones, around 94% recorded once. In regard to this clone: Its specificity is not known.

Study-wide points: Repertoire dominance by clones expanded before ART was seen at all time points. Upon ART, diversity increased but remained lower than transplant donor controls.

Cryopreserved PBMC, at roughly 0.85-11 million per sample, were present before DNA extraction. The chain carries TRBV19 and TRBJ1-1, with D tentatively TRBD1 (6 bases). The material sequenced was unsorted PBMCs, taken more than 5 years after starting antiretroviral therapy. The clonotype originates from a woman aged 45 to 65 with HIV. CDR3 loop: CASIRGGVMNTEAFF. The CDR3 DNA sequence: TGTGCCAGTATAAGAGGGGGGGTCATGAACACTGAAGCTTTCTTT. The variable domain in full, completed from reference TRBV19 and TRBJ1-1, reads DGGITQSPKYLFRKEGQNVTLSCEQNLNHDAMYWYRQDPGQGLRLIYYSQIVNDFQKGDIAEGYSVSREKKESFPLTVTSAQKNPTAFYLCASIRGGVMNTEAFFGQGTRLTVV.